This passage covers 30 T cell receptor beta chains from one sample sequenced in a study of T cell repertoires in cytomegalovirus infection (dated by TCRdb to the late 2010s). Interpreted using the paper, the treatment or condition label stands for: in vitro stimulation with specific CMV peptide epitopes to enrich CMV-specific T cells. These receptors have no known antigen. The reads were generated on an Illumina HiSeq 1500. TCRdb reran the public reads through fastp at Q25 and MiXCR, keeping productive beta chains. When rows share a CDR3 protein, they turn into one entry using the most common DNA and genes. A total of some 940,000 distinct CDR3 sequences appear in this sample, 31% of them only once. The ten largest clones capture around 15% of the sample. This material consisted of cultured CD8+ T cells from PBMCs, taken from culture after CMV antigen stimulation. The receptors were sampled from a human donor in good health (CMV status not recorded). Some clones in this sample may be carry-over from other donors' samples.

This clonotype was detected a few times. V gene TRBV6-1 combines with J gene TRBJ2-1; 8 bases fit TRBD1. Per germline, CDR1 MNHNS and CDR2 SASEGT. CDR3 length: 16 residues. J gave up 2 bases and V 5 bases, and 8 bases lay outside the gene matches. The CDR3 nucleotides are TGTGCCAGCAGTTTCCAACCGGGACAGGCCTACAATGAGCAGTTCTTC. Translated, it gives CASSFQPGQAYNEQFF.

This clonotype was seen at least ten times. The rearrangement links TRBV7-8 to TRBJ1-5; D is unclear. This CDR3 comprises 15 residues. The ends were cut back, 1 base at V and 0 bases at J, with 7 bases in the middle. Germline V CDR1 and CDR2: SGHVS, FQNEAQ. As DNA, the CDR3 is TGTGCCAGCAGCTTAGGAGAATATAGCAATCAGCCCCAGCATTTT. Its protein is CASSLGEYSNQPQHF. The entire variable domain, with the rest obtained from reference TRBV7-8 and TRBJ1-5, is as follows: GAGVSQSPRYKVAKRGQDVALRCDPISGHVSLFWYQQALGQGPEFLTYFQNEAQLDKSGLPSDRFFAERPEGSVSTLKIQRTQQEDSAVYLCASSLGEYSNQPQHFGDGTRLSIL.

This chain uses TRBV12-3 or TRBV12-4 with TRBJ2-7, with D perhaps TRBD1 (6 bases). This CDR3 region has 15 residues. Trimming took 7 bases from V and 3 from J, leaving 19 bases between them. CDR3 in DNA: TGTGCCAGCACCTCTGGACAGTCAGGAAACTACGAGCAGTACTTC. Its protein product is CASTSGQSGNYEQYF.

The V call is TRBV6-2 or TRBV6-3, the J call TRBJ1-5; D gene uncertain. The CDR3 spans 14 residues. The V gene lost 4 bases and the J gene lost 0 bases, with 7 bases spanning the gap. Per the germline V gene, CDR1 is MNHEY and CDR2 is SVGEGT. CDR3 sequence reads: CASSWSNSNQPQHF. The CDR3 DNA is TGTGCCAGCAGTTGGAGTAATAGCAATCAGCCCCAGCATTTT.

The chain has TRBV15 and TRBJ1-1, with a possible D match to TRBD1 (6 bases). The CDR3 has 14 amino acids. V dropped 6 bases and J dropped 0 bases, with 11 bases sitting between them. Germline CDR1 is LNHNV and CDR2 is YYDKDF (reference sequence). CDR3 in amino acids: CATRETGMNTEAFF. The CDR3 coding sequence is TGTGCCACCAGAGAGACAGGAATGAACACTGAAGCTTTCTTT.

This clonotype was counted many times. The chain links TRBV12-3 or TRBV12-4 to TRBJ1-1; no reliable D call. The CDR3 has 12 amino acids. V gave up 3 bases and J gave up 7 bases, with 9 bases separating them. The CDR3 here is CASSFGPLEAFF. CDR3 DNA: TGTGCCAGCAGTTTTGGGCCCCTTGAAGCTTTCTTT.

This clonotype appeared a few times. This rearrangement joins TRBV14 to TRBJ1-5; TRBD1 agrees at 10 bases. The CDR3 has 17 amino acids. Trimming at V came to 0 bases and at J to 6 bases, leaving 8 bases not matched to a gene. From germline, CDR1 is SGHDN and CDR2 FVKESK. In DNA, the CDR3 is TGTGCCAGCAGCCAAGAGGGTGACAGGGGGCTTCGTCAGCCCCAGCATTTT. This sequence encodes CASSQEGDRGLRQPQHF.

The chain joins TRBV7-9 to TRBJ2-6; 7 bases are a match to TRBD1. CDR3 length equals 19 residues. Trimming removed 3 bases from V and 3 bases from J; junction bases left unmatched: 14. The germline V gene encodes CDR1 SEHNR and CDR2 FQNEAQ (reference sequence). The CDR3 sequence: CASSLVAGTDKHGANVLTF. As DNA, the CDR3 is TGTGCCAGCAGCTTGGTCGCCGGGACAGATAAACATGGGGCCAACGTCCTGACTTTC.

This chain connects TRBV28 to TRBJ2-7, with D perhaps TRBD2 (6 bases). V was clipped by 2 bases and J by 4 bases, with 15 bases between them. The CDR3 has 15 amino acids. Germline lookup yields CDR1 MDHEN and CDR2 SYDVKM. CDR3 in amino acids: CASSLGGSVLYEQYV. CDR3 nucleotide sequence: TGTGCCAGCAGTTTAGGGGGGTCGGTTCTTTACGAGCAGTACGTC.

This clonotype occurred a few times. The chain has TRBV7-9 and TRBJ2-3; D is possibly TRBD1 (6 bases). Trimming left V 6 bases short and J 5 bases short, with 12 bases between. The CDR3 extends over 13 amino acids. CDR1 is SEHNR, CDR2 FQNEAQ, per germline (reference sequence). CDR3 DNA sequence: TGTGCCAGCAGGGATTTACAGGGAGATACGCAGTATTTT. Translation: CASRDLQGDTQYF. Variable domain in full (rest from reference TRBV7-9 and TRBJ2-3): DTGVSQNPRHKITKRGQNVTFRCDPISEHNRLYWYRQTLGQGPEFLTYFQNEAQLEKSRLLSDRFSAERPKGSFSTLEIQRTEQGDSAMYLCASRDLQGDTQYFGPGTRLTVL.

The chain is built from TRBV4-1 and TRBJ1-3; maybe TRBD1 (5 bases). The CDR3 consists of 19 residues. Germline-derived CDR1 and CDR2 are MGHRA and YSYEKL. The V end was cut by 1 base, the J end by 1 base, with 20 bases between. The CDR3 sequence is CASSQVIWETVLSGNTIYF. As DNA, the CDR3 is TGCGCCAGCAGCCAAGTGATTTGGGAGACAGTCTTATCTGGAAACACCATATATTTT.

Details on this clonotype: This may arise from a read error, as a much more abundant clone is one base away. This chain uses TRBV11-1 with TRBJ2-1; D gene uncertain. Germline V gene lookup returns CDR1 SGHAT and CDR2 FQDESV (reference sequence). The CDR3 consists of 14 residues. The CDR3 protein is CANSLGIFASEQFF. The CDR3 DNA reads as TGTGCCAACAGCTTAGGAATATTCGCATCCGAGCAGTTCTTC.

This clonotype has at least ten counts. The gene calls are TRBV27 and TRBJ1-1, with D possibly being TRBD1 (6 bases). This CDR3 comprises 12 residues. Trimming stripped 1 base from V and 8 bases from J, with 8 bases between. CDR1 MNHEY and CDR2 SMNVEV come from the germline V gene (reference sequence). For the CDR3, the DNA is TGTGCCAGCAGTTTATTGGGGGGCGAAGCTTTCTTT. Amino acids: CASSLLGGEAFF.

A note on this clonotype: A junction end diverges from the germline sequence, so it may reflect a read error. The rearrangement links TRBV7-4 to TRBJ1-2, with D perhaps TRBD1 (5 bases). The CDR3 is 16 residues long. Looked up from germline, CDR1 is SGHVT and CDR2 is SQSDAQ. CDR3 amino acids: CASSLAPRGRDYGYAF. The CDR3 DNA reads as TGTGCCAGCAGCTTAGCCCCCCGGGGGAGGGACTATGGCTACGCCTTC.

The chain carries TRBV27 and TRBJ1-1; 7 nucleotides match TRBD1. J lost 4 bases, V lost 6 bases, and 8 bases had no gene match. In germline, CDR1 is MNHEY, CDR2 SMNVEV (reference sequence). This CDR3 contains 14 residues. DNA of the CDR3: TGTGCCAGCAGATCAGAGACAGGGAGCACTGAAGCTTTCTTT. This translates into CASRSETGSTEAFF.

This sequence joins TRBV6-6 and TRBJ1-3; D gene unclear. The CDR3 covers 15 residues. The V end was cut by 2 bases, the J end by 4 bases, with 12 bases between. Germline V CDR1 and CDR2: MNHNY, SVGAGI (reference sequence). The CDR3: CASSYPPAIGNTIYF. The CDR3 DNA sequence: TGTGCCAGCAGTTACCCCCCAGCGATCGGAAACACCATATATTTT.

The genes are TRBV12-5 and TRBJ1-2; D may be TRBD1 (5 bases). V dropped 5 bases and J dropped 2 bases, with 15 bases sitting between them. CDR1 LGHNT and CDR2 FRNRAP come from the germline V gene. The CDR3 runs 15 residues. DNA for the CDR3: TGTGCTAGTGGTCCAGGGTTGGGGGTAAACTATGGCTACACCTTC. This encodes CASGPGLGVNYGYTF.

The CDR3 DNA reads as TGTGCCAGCAGCCTTCCGGGACAGGGATTTCCCACGACTGAAGCTTTCTTT. The encoded protein is CASSLPGQGFPTTEAFF. The chain has TRBV6-2 or TRBV6-3 and TRBJ1-1, with 9 nucleotides matching TRBD1. The CDR3 extends over 17 amino acids. V shed 6 bases and J 5 bases; nucleotides not matched to a gene: 16. Germline CDR1 reads MNHEY; CDR2 reads SVGEGT.

Details on this clonotype: A read error may be the cause here, since a much bigger clone is one base away. This chain connects TRBV4-1 to TRBJ2-1; no firm D call. This CDR3 has 12 residues. CDR1 is MGHRA and CDR2 is YSYEKL in the germline V gene. The CDR3 DNA is TGCGCCAACAGCCAAGTAGGCAATGAGCAGTTCTTC. This codes for CANSQVGNEQFF.

This clonotype was seen more than once but under ten times. The chain uses TRBV5-6 and TRBJ1-5; unclear D gene. V shed 0 bases and J shed 14 bases, with 12 bases lying between them. The CDR3 runs 12 residues. Germline V CDR1 and CDR2: SGHDT, YYEEEE. CDR3 nucleotides: TGTGCCAGCAGCTTGGGTGTGTACGAGGAGCATTTT. It translates to CASSLGVYEEHF.

This clonotype was seen a handful of times. This chain uses TRBV24-1 with TRBJ2-1; TRBD1 aligns across 7 bases. The CDR3 runs to 16 residues. Germline values: CDR1 KGHDR, CDR2 SFDVKD. V lost 3 bases, J lost 5 bases, and 9 bases stayed unmatched. The CDR3 DNA reads TGTGCCACCAGTGATATCAGGGGGAGCTTAAACAATGAGCAGTTCTTC. Its translation is CATSDIRGSLNNEQFF.

This chain connects TRBV29-1 to TRBJ1-1; D uncertain. Germline V gene data show CDR1 as SQVTM and CDR2 as ANQGSEA. Trimming cost V 0 bases and J 4 bases, with 12 bases left between them. This CDR3 is 14 amino acids long. The CDR3 spells CSVEDRSSSTEAFF. CDR3 nucleotide sequence: TGCAGCGTTGAAGATAGGAGCAGTTCCACTGAAGCTTTCTTT.

This clonotype was recorded a few times. The chain couples TRBV6-6 to TRBJ1-1; D unresolved. Germline V gives CDR1 MNHNY, CDR2 SVGAGI (reference sequence). Trimming left V 0 bases short and J 7 bases short, with 6 bases between. The CDR3 sequence is 12 residues long. DNA of the CDR3: TGTGCCAGCAGTTACTCGATTGATGAAGCTTTCTTT. Protein sequence: CASSYSIDEAFF.

The chain employs TRBV15 and TRBJ1-5; D is ambiguous. The CDR3 has 14 residues. Between the trimmed V and J ends, which lost 1 base and 0 bases, there was a span of 4 bases. Germline CDR1 LNHNV, CDR2 YYDKDF (reference sequence). The CDR3 sequence is CATSRVNSNQPQHF. The CDR3 nucleotides read TGTGCCACCAGCAGAGTAAATAGCAATCAGCCCCAGCATTTT.

This sequence joins TRBV6-2 or TRBV6-3 and TRBJ2-6, with 7 bases matching TRBD1. The CDR3 is made up of 16 amino acids. Germline V CDR1 and CDR2: MNHEY, SVGEGT. Trimming removed 7 bases from V and 3 bases from J; junction bases left unmatched: 9. The CDR3 is CASTRGQLSGANVLTF. The CDR3 nucleotides read TGTGCCAGCACCCGGGGACAGTTAAGTGGGGCCAACGTCCTGACTTTC.

In this sample, this clonotype turned up a few times. The chain has TRBV6-6 and TRBJ2-5; D is tentatively TRBD1 or TRBD2 (5 bases each). The CDR3 runs 14 residues. The germline V gene has CDR1 MNHNY and CDR2 SVGAGI (reference sequence). Trimming removed 1 base at V and 3 bases at J, with 9 bases between. The CDR3 DNA reads as TGTGCCAGCAGTTACTGGTGGGGGAAAGAGACCCAGTACTTC. Translating it yields CASSYWWGKETQYF.

This clonotype came up a few times. The CDR3 is CASSLDRGPSTNEKLFF. Here the CDR3 DNA reads TGTGCCAGCAGCTTAGATAGGGGGCCCTCAACTAATGAAAAACTGTTTTTT. The J gene is TRBJ1-4, the V gene TRBV7-9, with 7 bases aligning to TRBD1. CDR3 length: 17 residues. CDR1 and CDR2 (germline): SEHNR, FQNEAQ (reference sequence). V was pared by 1 base and J by 0 bases, with 5 bases of the junction left unmatched.

The rearrangement joins TRBV10-3 to TRBJ1-5; 8 bases agree with TRBD1. Germline lookup yields CDR1 ENHRY and CDR2 SYGVKD. After removal of 6 bases from V and 0 bases from J, the junction contained 4 bases not matched to a gene. The CDR3 is made up of 15 amino acids. CDR3 protein: CAISETGDSNQPQHF. In nucleotides, the CDR3 is TGTGCCATCAGCGAGACAGGGGATAGCAATCAGCCCCAGCATTTT.

CDR3 region: CASSLTVLRTDTQYF. The CDR3 DNA reads as TGTGCCAGCAGCTTGACAGTCCTCCGGACAGATACGCAGTATTTT. This rearrangement joins TRBV11-2 to TRBJ2-3; tentatively, D is TRBD1 (5 bases). V gave up 3 bases and J gave up 3 bases, with 13 bases separating them. From germline, CDR1 is SGHAT and CDR2 FQNNGV. The CDR3 spans 15 residues.

The chain employs TRBV20-1 and TRBJ1-1; D perhaps matches TRBD1 (6 bases). Germline values: CDR1 DFQATT, CDR2 SNEGSKA (reference sequence). The germline V and J ends were trimmed by 6 bases and 5 bases, with 16 bases remaining between them. The CDR3 is 13 amino acids. The CDR3 bases are TGCAGTGCCGGAGGGGGATTGAGGACTGAAGCTTTCTTT. It encodes CSAGGGLRTEAFF.